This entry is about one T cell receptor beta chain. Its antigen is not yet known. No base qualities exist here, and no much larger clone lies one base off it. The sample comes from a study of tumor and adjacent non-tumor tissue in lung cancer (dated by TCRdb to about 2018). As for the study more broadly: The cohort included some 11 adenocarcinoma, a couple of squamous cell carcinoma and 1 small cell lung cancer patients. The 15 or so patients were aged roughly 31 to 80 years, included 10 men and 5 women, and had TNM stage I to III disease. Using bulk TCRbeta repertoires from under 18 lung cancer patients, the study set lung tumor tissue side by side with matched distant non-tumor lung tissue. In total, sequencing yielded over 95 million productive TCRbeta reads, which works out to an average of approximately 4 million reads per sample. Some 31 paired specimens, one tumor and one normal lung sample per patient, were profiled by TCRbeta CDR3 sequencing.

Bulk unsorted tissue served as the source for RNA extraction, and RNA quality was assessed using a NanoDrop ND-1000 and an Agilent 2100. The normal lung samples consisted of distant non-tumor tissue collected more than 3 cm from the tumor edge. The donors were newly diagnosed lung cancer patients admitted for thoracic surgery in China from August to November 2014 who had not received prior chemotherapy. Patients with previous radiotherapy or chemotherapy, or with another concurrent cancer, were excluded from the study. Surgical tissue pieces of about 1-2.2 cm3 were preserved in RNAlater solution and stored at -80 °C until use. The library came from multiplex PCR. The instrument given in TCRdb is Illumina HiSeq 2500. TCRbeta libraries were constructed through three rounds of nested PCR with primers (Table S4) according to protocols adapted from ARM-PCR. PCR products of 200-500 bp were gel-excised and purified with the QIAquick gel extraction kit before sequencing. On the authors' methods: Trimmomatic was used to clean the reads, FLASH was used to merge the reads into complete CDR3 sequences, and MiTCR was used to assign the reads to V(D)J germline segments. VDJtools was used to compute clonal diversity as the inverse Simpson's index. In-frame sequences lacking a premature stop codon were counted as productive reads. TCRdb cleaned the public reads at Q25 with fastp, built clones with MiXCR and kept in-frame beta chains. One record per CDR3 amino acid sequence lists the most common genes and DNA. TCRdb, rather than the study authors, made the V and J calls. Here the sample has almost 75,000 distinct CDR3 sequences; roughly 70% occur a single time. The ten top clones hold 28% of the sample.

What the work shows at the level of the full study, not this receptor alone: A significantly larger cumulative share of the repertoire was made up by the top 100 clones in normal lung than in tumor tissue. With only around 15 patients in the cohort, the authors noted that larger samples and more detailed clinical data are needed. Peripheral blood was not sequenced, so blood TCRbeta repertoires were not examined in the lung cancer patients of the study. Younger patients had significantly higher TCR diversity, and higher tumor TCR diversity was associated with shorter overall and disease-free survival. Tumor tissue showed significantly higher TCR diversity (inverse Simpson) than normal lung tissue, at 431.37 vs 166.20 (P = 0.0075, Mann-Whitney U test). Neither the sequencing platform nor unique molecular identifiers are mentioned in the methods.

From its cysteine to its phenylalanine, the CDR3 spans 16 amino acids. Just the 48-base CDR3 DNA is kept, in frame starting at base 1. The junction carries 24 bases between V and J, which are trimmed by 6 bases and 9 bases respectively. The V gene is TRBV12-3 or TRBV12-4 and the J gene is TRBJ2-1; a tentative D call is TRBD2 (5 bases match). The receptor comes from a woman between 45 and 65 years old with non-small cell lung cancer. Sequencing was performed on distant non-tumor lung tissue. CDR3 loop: CASRFFGVDRLGEQFF. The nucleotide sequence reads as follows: TGTGCCAGCAGGTTTTTCGGGGTAGATCGGCTGGGTGAGCAGTTCTTC.